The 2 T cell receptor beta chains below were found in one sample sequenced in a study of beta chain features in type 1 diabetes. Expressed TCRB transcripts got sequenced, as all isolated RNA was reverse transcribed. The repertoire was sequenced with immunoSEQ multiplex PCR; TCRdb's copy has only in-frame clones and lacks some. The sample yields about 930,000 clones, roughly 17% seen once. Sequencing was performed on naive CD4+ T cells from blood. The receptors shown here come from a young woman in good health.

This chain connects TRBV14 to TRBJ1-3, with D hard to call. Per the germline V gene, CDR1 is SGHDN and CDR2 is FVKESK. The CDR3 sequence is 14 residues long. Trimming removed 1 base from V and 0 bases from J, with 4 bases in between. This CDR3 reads CASSQGSSGNTIYF. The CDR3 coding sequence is TGTGCCAGCAGCCAAGGGAGCTCTGGAAACACCATATATTTT.

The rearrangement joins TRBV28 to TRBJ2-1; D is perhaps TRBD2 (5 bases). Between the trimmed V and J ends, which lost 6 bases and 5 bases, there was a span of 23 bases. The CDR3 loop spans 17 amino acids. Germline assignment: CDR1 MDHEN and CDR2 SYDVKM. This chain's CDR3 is CASRPRAYPTKDNEQFF. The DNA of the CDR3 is TGTGCCAGCAGACCGAGGGCCTACCCAACAAAAGACAATGAGCAGTTCTTC.